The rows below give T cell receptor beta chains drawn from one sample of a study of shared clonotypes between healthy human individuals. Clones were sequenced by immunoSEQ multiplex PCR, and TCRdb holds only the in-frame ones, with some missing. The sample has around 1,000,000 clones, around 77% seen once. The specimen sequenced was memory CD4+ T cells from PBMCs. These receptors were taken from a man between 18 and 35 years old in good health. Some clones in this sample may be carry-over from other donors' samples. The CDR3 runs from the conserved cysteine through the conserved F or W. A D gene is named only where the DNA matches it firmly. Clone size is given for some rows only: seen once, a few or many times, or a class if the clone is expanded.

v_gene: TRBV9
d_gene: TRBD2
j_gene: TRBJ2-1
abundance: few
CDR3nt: TGTGCCAGCAGCGTAGCAACTAGCGGGAGTCTCTATGAGCAGTTCTTC
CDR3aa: CASSVATSGSLYEQFF

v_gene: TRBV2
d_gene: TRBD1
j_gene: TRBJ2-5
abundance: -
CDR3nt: TGTGCCAGCAGTGGACGGACAGGGCCGTGGGAGACCCAGTACTTC
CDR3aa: CASSGRTGPWETQYF

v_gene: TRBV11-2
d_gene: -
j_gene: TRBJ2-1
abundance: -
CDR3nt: TGTGCCAGCAGCTTAGATCGGATGAATGAGCAGTTCTTC
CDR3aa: CASSLDRMNEQFF

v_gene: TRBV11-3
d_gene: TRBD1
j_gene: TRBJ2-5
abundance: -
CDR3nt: TGTGCCAGCAGCTTAGGGACAGGGCTCAACCAAGAGACCCAGTACTTC
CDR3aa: CASSLGTGLNQETQYF

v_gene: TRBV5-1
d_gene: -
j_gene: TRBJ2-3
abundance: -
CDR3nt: TGCGCCAGCAGCGTGGCAGGTACAGATACGCAGTATTTT
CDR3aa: CASSVAGTDTQYF

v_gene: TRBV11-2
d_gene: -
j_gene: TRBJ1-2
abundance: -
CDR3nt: TGTGCCAGTGGGGGCGGATTCCCTAACTATGGCTACACCTTC
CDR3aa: CASGGGFPNYGYTF

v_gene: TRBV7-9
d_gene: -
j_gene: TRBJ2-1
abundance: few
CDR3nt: TGTGCCAGCAGCTTGGGGTTCTCGGGGAATGAGCAGTTCTTC
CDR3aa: CASSLGFSGNEQFF

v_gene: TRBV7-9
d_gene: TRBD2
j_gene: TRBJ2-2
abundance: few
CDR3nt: TGTGCCAGCAGCACGATGGGACTATTCAACACCGGGGAGCTGTTTTTT
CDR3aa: CASSTMGLFNTGELFF

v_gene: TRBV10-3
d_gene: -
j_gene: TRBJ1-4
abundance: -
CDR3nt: TGTGCCATCAGTGAGTCGTACGCGGCAGGAGGAAGCGAAAAACTGTTTTTT
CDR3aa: CAISESYAAGGSEKLFF

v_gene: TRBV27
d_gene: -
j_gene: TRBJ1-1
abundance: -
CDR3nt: TGTGCCAGCAGTCCGACACCCTGGGGCAGACAGAACACTGAAGCTTTCTTT
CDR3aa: CASSPTPWGRQNTEAFF

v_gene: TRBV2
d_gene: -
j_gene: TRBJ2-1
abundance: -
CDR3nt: TGTGCCAGCAGTGTTTTCCCGGGTGAGCAGTTCTTC
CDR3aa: CASSVFPGEQFF